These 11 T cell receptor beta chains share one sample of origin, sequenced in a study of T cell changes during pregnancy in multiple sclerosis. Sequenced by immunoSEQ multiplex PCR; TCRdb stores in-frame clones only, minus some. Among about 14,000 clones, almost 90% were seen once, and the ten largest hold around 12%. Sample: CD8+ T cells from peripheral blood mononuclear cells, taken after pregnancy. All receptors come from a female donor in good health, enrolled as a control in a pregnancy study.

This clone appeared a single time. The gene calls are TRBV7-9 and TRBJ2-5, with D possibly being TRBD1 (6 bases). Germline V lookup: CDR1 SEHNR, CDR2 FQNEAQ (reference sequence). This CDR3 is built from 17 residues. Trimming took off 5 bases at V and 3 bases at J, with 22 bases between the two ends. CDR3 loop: CASSRRRTGMVKETQYF. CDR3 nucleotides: TGTGCCAGCAGCAGAAGAAGAACAGGGATGGTAAAAGAGACCCAGTACTTC.

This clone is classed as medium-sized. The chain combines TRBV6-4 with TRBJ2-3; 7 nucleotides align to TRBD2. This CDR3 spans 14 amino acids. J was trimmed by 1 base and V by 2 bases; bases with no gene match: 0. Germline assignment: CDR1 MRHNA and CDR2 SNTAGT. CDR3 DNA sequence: TGTGCCAGCAGTGACGCGGGGGGCACAGATACGCAGTATTTT. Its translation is CASSDAGGTDTQYF.

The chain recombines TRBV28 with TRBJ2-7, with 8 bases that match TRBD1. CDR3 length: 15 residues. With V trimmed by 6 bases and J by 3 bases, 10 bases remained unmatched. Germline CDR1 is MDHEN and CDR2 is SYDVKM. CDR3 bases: TGTGCCAGCAGCGGTGGGACAGGTCACTACTACGAGCAGTACTTC. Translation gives CASSGGTGHYYEQYF.

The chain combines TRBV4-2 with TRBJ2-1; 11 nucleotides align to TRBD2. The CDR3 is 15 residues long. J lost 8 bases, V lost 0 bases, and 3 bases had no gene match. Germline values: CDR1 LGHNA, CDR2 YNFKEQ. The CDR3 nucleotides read TGTGCCAGCAGCCAAGAGTTAGCGGGGGGGGATGAGCAGTTCTTC. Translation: CASSQELAGGDEQFF.

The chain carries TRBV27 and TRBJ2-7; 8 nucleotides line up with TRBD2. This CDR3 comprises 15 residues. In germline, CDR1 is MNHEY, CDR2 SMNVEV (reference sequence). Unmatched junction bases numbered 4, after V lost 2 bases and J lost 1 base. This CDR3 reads CASSLVSGASYEQYF. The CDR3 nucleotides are TGTGCCAGCAGTTTAGTTAGCGGGGCTTCCTACGAGCAGTACTTC.

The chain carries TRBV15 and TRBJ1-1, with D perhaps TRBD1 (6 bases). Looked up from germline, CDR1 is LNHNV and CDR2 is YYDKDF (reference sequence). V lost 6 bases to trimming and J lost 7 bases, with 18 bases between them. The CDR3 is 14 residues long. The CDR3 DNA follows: TGTGCCACCAGGTGGGACACCCCTGGCTATGAAGCTTTCTTT. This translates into CATRWDTPGYEAFF.

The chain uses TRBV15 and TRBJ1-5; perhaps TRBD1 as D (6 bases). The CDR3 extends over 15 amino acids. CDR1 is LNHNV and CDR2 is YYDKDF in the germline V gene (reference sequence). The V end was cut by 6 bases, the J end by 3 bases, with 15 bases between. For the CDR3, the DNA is TGTGCCACCAGGGGGGGGCAGGGCCTCAATCAGCCCCAGCATTTT. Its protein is CATRGGQGLNQPQHF.

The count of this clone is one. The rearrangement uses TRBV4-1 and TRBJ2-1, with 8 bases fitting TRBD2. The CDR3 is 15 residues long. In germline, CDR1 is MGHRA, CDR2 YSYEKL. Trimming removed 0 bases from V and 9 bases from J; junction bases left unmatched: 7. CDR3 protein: CASSQDIDGGVEQFF. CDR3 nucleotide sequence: TGCGCCAGCAGCCAAGATATCGACGGGGGGGTTGAGCAGTTCTTC.

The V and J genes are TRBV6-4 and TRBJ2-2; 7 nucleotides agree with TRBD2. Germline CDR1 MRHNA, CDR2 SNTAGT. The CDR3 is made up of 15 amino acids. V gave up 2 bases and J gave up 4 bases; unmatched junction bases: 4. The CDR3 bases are TGTGCCAGCAGTGACGGCCTAGCGGCCACCGGGGAGCTGTTTTTT. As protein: CASSDGLAATGELFF.

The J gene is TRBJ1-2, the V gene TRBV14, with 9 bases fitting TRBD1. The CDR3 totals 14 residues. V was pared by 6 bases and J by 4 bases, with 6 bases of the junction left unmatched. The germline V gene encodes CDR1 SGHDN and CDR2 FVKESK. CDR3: CASSLDRGIYGYTF. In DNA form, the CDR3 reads TGTGCCAGCAGTCTTGACAGGGGGATCTATGGCTACACCTTC.

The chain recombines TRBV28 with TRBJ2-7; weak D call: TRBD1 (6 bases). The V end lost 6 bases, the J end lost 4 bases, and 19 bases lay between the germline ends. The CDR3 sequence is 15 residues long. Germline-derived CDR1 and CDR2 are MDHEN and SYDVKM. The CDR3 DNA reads TGTGCCAGCAGAACATCACAGGGTCTGATGTACGAGCAGTACTTC. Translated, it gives CASRTSQGLMYEQYF.